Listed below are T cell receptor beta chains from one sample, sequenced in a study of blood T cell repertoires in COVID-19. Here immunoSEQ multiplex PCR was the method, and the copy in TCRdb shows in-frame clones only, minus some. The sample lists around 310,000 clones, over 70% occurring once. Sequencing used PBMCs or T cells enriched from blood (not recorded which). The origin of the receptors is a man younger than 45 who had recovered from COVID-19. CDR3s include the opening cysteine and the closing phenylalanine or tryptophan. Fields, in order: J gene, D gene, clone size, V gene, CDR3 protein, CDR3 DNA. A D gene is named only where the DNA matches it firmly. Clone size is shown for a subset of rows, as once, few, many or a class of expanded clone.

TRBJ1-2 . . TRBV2 CASSVWQGKDGYTF TGTGCCAGCAGTGTTTGGCAGGGCAAGGATGGCTACACCTTC
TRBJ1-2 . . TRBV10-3 CAISGWTEPYGYTF TGTGCCATCAGTGGGTGGACAGAGCCCTATGGCTACACCTTC
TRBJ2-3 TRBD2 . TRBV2 CASKAGGLDTQYF TGTGCCAGCAAGGCGGGGGGGCTGGATACGCAGTATTTT
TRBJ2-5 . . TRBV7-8 CASSSGSQETQYF TGTGCCAGCAGCTCGGGGAGTCAAGAGACCCAGTACTTC
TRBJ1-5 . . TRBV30 CAWSVRGRVGMYQPQHF TGTGCCTGGAGTGTAAGGGGCAGGGTGGGGATGTATCAGCCCCAGCATTTT
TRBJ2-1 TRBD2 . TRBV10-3 CAIRTSGGRGEQFF TGTGCCATTAGGACTAGCGGGGGAAGGGGTGAGCAGTTCTTC
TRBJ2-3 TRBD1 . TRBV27 CASSQRQGRTDTQYF TGTGCCAGCAGTCAGAGACAGGGACGCACAGATACGCAGTATTTT
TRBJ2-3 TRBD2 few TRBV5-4 CASSYSGGTDTQYF TGTGCCAGCAGCTATAGCGGGGGCACAGATACGCAGTATTTT
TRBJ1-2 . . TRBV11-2 CASSLVPGDYGYTF TGTGCCAGCAGCTTAGTCCCAGGGGACTATGGCTACACCTTC
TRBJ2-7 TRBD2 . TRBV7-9 CASSLIGLAGGPNEQYF TGTGCCAGCAGCTTAATCGGACTAGCGGGGGGGCCTAACGAGCAGTACTTC
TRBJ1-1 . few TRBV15 CATSRNTGSQAFF TGTGCCACCAGCAGAAACACCGGGTCCCAAGCTTTCTTT
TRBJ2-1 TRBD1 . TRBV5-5 CASSAGTGSSYNEQFF TGTGCCAGCAGCGCCGGGACAGGGTCATCCTACAATGAGCAGTTCTTC
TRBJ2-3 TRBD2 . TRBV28 CASSLRLAGGPRNTDTQYF TGTGCCAGCAGTTTGAGACTAGCGGGGGGGCCTCGGAACACAGATACGCAGTATTTT
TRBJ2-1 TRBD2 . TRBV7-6 CASSLLAGTYNEQFF TGTGCCAGCAGCTTACTAGCGGGCACCTACAATGAGCAGTTCTTC
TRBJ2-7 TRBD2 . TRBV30 CAWDGGVWGEQYF TGTGCCTGGGATGGGGGGGTATGGGGCGAGCAGTACTTC
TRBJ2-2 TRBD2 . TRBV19 CASSPLPGAGGYTGELFF TGTGCCAGTAGTCCCCTCCCGGGCGCGGGGGGTTACACCGGGGAGCTGTTTTTT
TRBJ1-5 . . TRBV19 CASSIVSGTLNQPQHF TGTGCCAGTAGTATAGTGTCAGGTACTTTAAATCAGCCCCAGCATTTT
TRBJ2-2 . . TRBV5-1 CASSLDGRELFF TGCGCCAGCAGCTTGGACGGGAGGGAGCTGTTTTTT
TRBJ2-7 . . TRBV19 CASSTRDIAYEQYF TGTGCCAGTAGCACCCGGGACATAGCCTACGAGCAGTACTTC
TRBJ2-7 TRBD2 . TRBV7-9 CASSFLAGEPAYEQYF TGTGCCAGCAGCTTCTTAGCGGGGGAACCCGCCTACGAGCAGTACTTC
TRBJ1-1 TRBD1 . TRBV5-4 CASSLGNNRGYTEAFF TGTGCCAGCAGCTTGGGGAATAACAGGGGGTACACTGAAGCTTTCTTT
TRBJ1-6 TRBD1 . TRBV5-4 CASSPGQRYSPLHF TGTGCCAGCAGCCCGGGACAGCGGTATTCACCCCTCCACTTT
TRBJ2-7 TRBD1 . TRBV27 CASSLRQGSSYEQYF TGTGCCAGCAGTCTACGACAGGGAAGCTCCTACGAGCAGTACTTC
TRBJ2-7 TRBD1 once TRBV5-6 CASSRYDAGTDYF TGTGCCAGCAGTAGGTACGATGCCGGGACAGATTACTTC
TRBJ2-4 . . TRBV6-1 CASSEVGGRNIQYF TGTGCCAGCAGCGAAGTGGGGGGGCGGAACATTCAGTACTTC